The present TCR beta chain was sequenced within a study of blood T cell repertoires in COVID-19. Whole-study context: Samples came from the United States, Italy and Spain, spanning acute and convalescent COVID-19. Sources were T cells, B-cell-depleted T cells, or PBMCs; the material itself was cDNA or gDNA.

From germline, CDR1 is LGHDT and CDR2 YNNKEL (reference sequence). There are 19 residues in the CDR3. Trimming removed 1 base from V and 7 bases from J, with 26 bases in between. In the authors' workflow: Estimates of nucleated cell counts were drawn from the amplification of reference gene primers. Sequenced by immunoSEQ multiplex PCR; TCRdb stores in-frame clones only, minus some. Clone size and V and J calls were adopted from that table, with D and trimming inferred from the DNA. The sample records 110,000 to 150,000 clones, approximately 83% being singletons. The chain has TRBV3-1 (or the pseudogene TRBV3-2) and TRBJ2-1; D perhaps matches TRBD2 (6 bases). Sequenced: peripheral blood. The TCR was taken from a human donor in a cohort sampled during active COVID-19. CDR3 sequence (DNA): TGTGCCAGCAGCCAAGGGTACGGCGGGGTTCGGGTGAGGAGAAATGAGCAGTTCTTC. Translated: CASSQGYGGVRVRRNEQFF.